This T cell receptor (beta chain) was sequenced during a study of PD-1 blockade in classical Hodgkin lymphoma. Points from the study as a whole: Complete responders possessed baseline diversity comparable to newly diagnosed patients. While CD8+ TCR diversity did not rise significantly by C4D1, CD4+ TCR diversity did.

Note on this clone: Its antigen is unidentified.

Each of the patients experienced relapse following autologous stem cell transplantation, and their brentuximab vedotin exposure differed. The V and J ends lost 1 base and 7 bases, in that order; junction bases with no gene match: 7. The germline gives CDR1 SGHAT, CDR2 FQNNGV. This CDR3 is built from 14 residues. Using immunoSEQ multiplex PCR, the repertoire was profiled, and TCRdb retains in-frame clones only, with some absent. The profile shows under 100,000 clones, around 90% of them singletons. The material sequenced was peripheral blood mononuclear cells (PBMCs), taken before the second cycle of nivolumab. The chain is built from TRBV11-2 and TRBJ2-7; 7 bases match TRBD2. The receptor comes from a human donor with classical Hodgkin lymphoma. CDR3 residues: CASSLVSGAGEQYF. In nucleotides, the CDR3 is TGTGCCAGCAGCTTAGTCTCAGGAGCGGGGGAGCAGTACTTC.